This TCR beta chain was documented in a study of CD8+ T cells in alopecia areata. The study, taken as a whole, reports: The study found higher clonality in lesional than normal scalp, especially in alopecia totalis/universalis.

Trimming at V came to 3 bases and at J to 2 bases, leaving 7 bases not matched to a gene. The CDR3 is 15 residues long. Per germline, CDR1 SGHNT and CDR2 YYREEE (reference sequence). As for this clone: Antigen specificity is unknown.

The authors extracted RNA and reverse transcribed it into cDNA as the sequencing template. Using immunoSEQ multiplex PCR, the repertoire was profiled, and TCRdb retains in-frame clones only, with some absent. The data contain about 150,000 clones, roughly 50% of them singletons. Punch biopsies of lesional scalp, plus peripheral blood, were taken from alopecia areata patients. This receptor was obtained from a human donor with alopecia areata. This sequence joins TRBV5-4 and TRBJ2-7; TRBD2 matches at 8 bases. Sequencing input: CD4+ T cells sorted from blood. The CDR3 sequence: CASSSLAGPAYEQYF. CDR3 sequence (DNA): TGTGCCAGCAGCTCGTTAGCGGGACCAGCCTACGAGCAGTACTTC.